This is a list of T cell receptor beta chains from one sample in a study of T cells after yellow fever vaccination. TCRdb re-analysed the 5' RACE reads in MiXCR, keeping a single row per CDR3 protein. The table has 300,000 to 400,000 distinct CDR3 sequences, 3% to 4.5% seen once. This specimen consisted of PBMCs, obtained 5 days after the yellow fever booster vaccination. The receptor source for this set is a man younger than 30 who received the YFV17D yellow fever vaccine. CDR3s include the opening cysteine and the closing phenylalanine or tryptophan. The D gene is left open where the match is weak. Size is stated for part of the rows, as once, few or many counts, or as a class when the clone is expanded.

.,TRBV7-9,TRBJ1-2,TRBD1,CASNPTGAHGYTF,TGTGCCAGCAACCCCACAGGGGCCCATGGCTACACCTTC
few,TRBV10-3,TRBJ2-5,.,CAISALGQETQYF,TGTGCCATCAGTGCGCTGGGTCAAGAGACCCAGTACTTC
.,TRBV9,TRBJ1-6,.,CASSVNVLYSPLHF,TGTGCCAGCAGCGTTAACGTCCTCTATTCACCCCTCCACTTT
many,TRBV19,TRBJ2-5,.,CASMEIGTGKETQYF,TGTGCCAGTATGGAGATAGGTACCGGCAAAGAGACCCAGTACTTC
many,TRBV27,TRBJ2-3,TRBD1,CASSLTGTGSTDTQYF,TGTGCCAGCAGTTTGACCGGGACAGGGAGCACAGATACGCAGTATTTT
many,TRBV6-6,TRBJ1-1,.,CASNPGGGDEAFF,TGTGCCAGCAACCCGGGAGGGGGGGATGAAGCTTTCTTT
.,TRBV20-1,TRBJ2-7,TRBD1,CSARDHRGSNEQYF,TGCAGTGCTAGAGATCACAGGGGTTCCAACGAGCAGTACTTC
.,TRBV7-2,TRBJ1-5,.,CASGDVEGNQPQHF,TGTGCCAGCGGAGATGTGGAGGGCAATCAGCCCCAGCATTTT
many,TRBV10-1,TRBJ2-2,TRBD1,CASSVGTGAGELFF,TGCGCCAGCAGCGTCGGGACAGGGGCCGGGGAGCTGTTTTTT
many,TRBV7-2,TRBJ1-2,.,CASSLGAYGYTF,TGTGCCAGCAGCTTAGGGGCCTATGGCTACACCTTC
.,TRBV6-2/TRBV6-3,TRBJ1-5,TRBD1,CASSTRTGEVVIGNQPQHF,TGTGCCAGCAGTACCCGGACAGGGGAGGTGGTAATTGGCAATCAGCCCCAGCATTTT
.,TRBV7-2,TRBJ1-5,.,CASSLAKQANQPQHF,TGTGCCAGCAGCTTAGCGAAACAGGCCAATCAGCCCCAGCATTTT
.,TRBV11-2,TRBJ2-1,TRBD2,CASSLRRGGLEQFF,TGTGCCAGCAGCTTAAGGCGGGGGGGCCTTGAGCAGTTCTTC
many,TRBV27,TRBJ2-2,.,CASSSPETGMGGGELFF,TGTGCCAGCAGTTCGCCGGAAACAGGGATGGGCGGCGGGGAGCTGTTTTTT
.,TRBV5-4,TRBJ2-2,.,CASRNQNTGELFF,TGTGCCAGCCGGAATCAAAACACCGGGGAGCTGTTTTTT
.,TRBV29-1,TRBJ2-1,.,CSVVTANEQFF,TGCAGCGTTGTTACAGCCAATGAGCAGTTCTTC
many,TRBV5-1,TRBJ2-3,TRBD2,CASSLGLAGGRTDTQYF,TGCGCCAGCAGCTTGGGACTAGCGGGGGGGCGTACAGATACGCAGTATTTT